Sequencing of this T cell receptor (beta chain) was carried out in a study of graft-versus-host responses after intestinal transplantation. The wider study: Multivisceral, liver-intestinal, or isolated intestinal transplants were received by the recipients. The whole recipient group had anti-thymocyte globulin induction followed by tacrolimus and steroids for three to four years.

Study observations and caveats: Elevated graft-versus-host to host-versus-graft clonal ratios in allografts were recorded for patients with graft-donor T cell macrochimerism. Marrow from the recipient contained GvH clones, some of which had appeared first in ileum or blood.

Notes on this clone: Its target is unknown.

Profiled with immunoSEQ multiplex PCR; TCRdb holds only in-frame clones, not every one. The sample lists tens of thousands of clones; roughly 91% were seen once. The V end lost 5 bases, the J end lost 6 bases, and 13 bases lay between the germline ends. Looked up from germline, CDR1 is LNHNV and CDR2 is YYDKDF (reference sequence). CDR3 length: 14 residues. The chain uses TRBV15 and TRBJ1-4; D uncertain. This material consisted of unstimulated CD4+ T cells sorted from spleen or lymph node cells, taken before intestinal transplant. The clonotype was recovered from a human donor who received an intestinal transplant. The DNA for the CDR3 is TGTGCCACCAGCGGAAGAAGGGAGCATGAAAAACTGTTTTTT. As protein: CATSGRREHEKLFF.